A single sample gave rise to the 27 T cell receptor beta chains below, sequenced in a study of blood T cell repertoires in COVID-19. Here immunoSEQ multiplex PCR was the method, and the copy in TCRdb shows in-frame clones only, minus some. The sample has roughly 91,000 clones; roughly 84% are singletons. Sequenced: peripheral blood. The source of these receptors is a man in his 70s with acute or convalescent COVID-19.

V usage is TRBV5-4 and J usage is TRBJ1-6; 10 bases fit TRBD1. V lost 1 base, J lost 8 bases, and 3 bases stayed unmatched. The germline V gene encodes CDR1 SGHNT and CDR2 YYREEE (reference sequence). This CDR3 has 15 residues. The CDR3 spells CASSLTGTGDSPLHF. Here the CDR3 DNA reads TGTGCCAGCAGCTTGACAGGGACAGGGGATTCACCCCTCCACTTT.

The chain is built from TRBV19 and TRBJ2-1, with 8 positions matching TRBD2. This CDR3 is 14 amino acids long. V lost 7 bases, J lost 2 bases, and 4 bases stayed unmatched. Germline V gene data show CDR1 as LNHDA and CDR2 as SQIVND (reference sequence). The CDR3 reads CASKVAGTYNEQFF. As DNA, the CDR3 is TGTGCCAGTAAGGTAGCGGGGACCTACAATGAGCAGTTCTTC.

This rearrangement joins TRBV2 to TRBJ2-3; 11 bases agree with TRBD2. Germline V gene sequence: CDR1 SNHLY, CDR2 FYNNEI. Trimming removed 6 bases from V and 2 bases from J; junction bases left unmatched: 7. This CDR3 comprises 16 residues. The CDR3 sequence is CASRPRLAGITDTQYF. Here the CDR3 DNA reads TGTGCCAGCAGGCCCAGACTAGCGGGGATCACAGATACGCAGTATTTT.

The rearrangement links TRBV4-1 to TRBJ2-5, with TRBD1 matching over 7 bases. Per germline, CDR1 MGHRA and CDR2 YSYEKL. The CDR3 has 15 residues. Trimming removed 1 base from V and 5 bases from J; junction bases left unmatched: 7. In DNA form, the CDR3 reads TGCGCCAGCAGCCAAGCCAACAGGGGAGTGGAGACCCAGTACTTC. This gives the protein CASSQANRGVETQYF.

The J gene is TRBJ2-5, the V gene TRBV28; possibly TRBD1 for D (5 bases). Germline V gene lookup returns CDR1 MDHEN and CDR2 SYDVKM. This CDR3 contains 12 residues. The V end was cut by 6 bases, the J end by 4 bases, with 9 bases between. CDR3 residues: CASRPRAETQYF. Here the CDR3 DNA reads TGTGCCAGCAGGCCCAGGGCAGAGACCCAGTACTTC.

The chain is built from TRBV7-2 and TRBJ2-1; 8 bases map to TRBD2. Germline-derived CDR1 and CDR2 are SGHTA and FQGNSA. The trim removed 5 bases at V and 4 bases at J, leaving 4 bases unmatched. There are 14 residues in the CDR3. The CDR3 spells CASSRRLAYNEQFF. The CDR3 DNA follows: TGTGCCAGCAGCCGCCGACTAGCGTACAATGAGCAGTTCTTC.

V is TRBV4-2 and J is TRBJ1-5; D gene unclear. Trimming stripped 0 bases from V and 7 bases from J, with 16 bases between. The CDR3 runs to 16 residues. CDR1 and CDR2 from the germline V gene are LGHNA and YNFKEQ. CDR3 in DNA: TGTGCCAGCAGCCAAGATCGGTCCGGGGAGGAGCAGCCCCAGCATTTT. Its translation is CASSQDRSGEEQPQHF.

The J gene is TRBJ1-4, the V gene TRBV13, with TRBD1 matching over 11 bases. The germline gives CDR1 PRHDT, CDR2 FYEKMQ (reference sequence). This CDR3 comprises 15 residues. The ends lost 4 bases at V and 7 bases at J; junction bases unmatched: 5. CDR3 sequence (DNA): TGTGCCAGCAGCTCCGGGACAGGGGGAGGTGAAAAACTGTTTTTT. It codes for CASSSGTGGGEKLFF. Combining the CDR3 with reference TRBV13 and TRBJ1-4 gives the whole variable domain AAGVIQSPRHLIKEKRETATLKCYPIPRHDTVYWYQQGPGQDPQFLISFYEKMQSDKGSIPDRFSAQQFSDYHSELNMSSLELGDSALYFCASSSGTGGGEKLFFGSGTQLSVL.

The chain links TRBV5-4 to TRBJ2-1; 11 nucleotides match TRBD2. The germline V gene encodes CDR1 SGHNT and CDR2 YYREEE (reference sequence). The CDR3 spans 15 residues. V shed 4 bases, J shed 4 bases, and the junction held 4 bases outside the gene matches. As DNA, the CDR3 is TGTGCCAGCAGCCTTAGCGGGGGGGGGTACAATGAGCAGTTCTTC. Amino acid sequence: CASSLSGGGYNEQFF.

The sample holds a few counts of this clone. The chain couples TRBV5-1 to TRBJ2-5; tentative D call: TRBD1 (6 bases). The germline gives CDR1 SGHRS, CDR2 YFSETQ. With 4 bases removed from V and 6 bases from J, the gap between germline ends came to 16 bases. The CDR3 contains 14 residues. The CDR3 coding sequence is TGCGCCAGCAGCGACGGGACCAGGGGACAGACCCAGTACTTC. Its protein product is CASSDGTRGQTQYF. Full variable domain (missing parts from reference TRBV5-1 and TRBJ2-5): KAGVTQTPRYLIKTRGQQVTLSCSPISGHRSVSWYQQTPGQGLQFLFEYFSETQRNKGNFPGRFSGRQFSNSRSEMNVSTLELGDSALYLCASSDGTRGQTQYFGPGTRLLVL.

The chain has TRBV10-3 and TRBJ2-4; D might be TRBD1 (5 bases). V lost 6 bases and J lost 5, with 11 bases in between. Germline-derived CDR1 and CDR2 are ENHRY and SYGVKD. This CDR3 contains 13 residues. The CDR3 loop reads CAIRADTENIQYF. The CDR3 DNA reads as TGTGCCATCAGGGCGGACACAGAAAACATTCAGTACTTC.

The DNA of the CDR3 is TGCAGTGCTAGAGGGGGGGATGAAGCTTTCTTT. Protein sequence: CSARGGDEAFF. The V gene is TRBV20-1, the J gene TRBJ1-1; possible D gene TRBD1, 5 bases. CDR1 is DFQATT, CDR2 SNEGSKA, per germline (reference sequence). Trimming removed 1 base from V and 7 bases from J, with 7 bases in between. This CDR3 has 11 amino acids.

The V call is TRBV19, the J call TRBJ2-2, with TRBD1 matching over 8 bases. Germline V CDR1 and CDR2: LNHDA, SQIVND (reference sequence). The CDR3 sequence is 14 residues long. Trimming cost V 6 bases and J 6 bases; bases outside gene matches: 6. The CDR3 reads CASRQTGAPGELFF. The CDR3 DNA reads TGTGCCAGTAGACAGACAGGGGCCCCCGGGGAGCTGTTTTTT.

This chain joins TRBV19 and TRBJ1-1, with D uncertain. CDR3 length equals 14 residues. Germline V gives CDR1 LNHDA, CDR2 SQIVND (reference sequence). Trimming removed 3 bases from V and 4 bases from J, with 12 bases in between. The CDR3 bases are TGTGCCAGTAGTATTGAGCGGGTGGGCACTGAAGCTTTCTTT. Translation: CASSIERVGTEAFF.

The chain has TRBV7-9 and TRBJ1-2, with D possibly TRBD1 on 6 matching bases. V dropped 8 bases and J dropped 2 bases, with 15 bases sitting between them. Germline CDR1 reads SEHNR; CDR2 reads FQNEAQ (reference sequence). The CDR3 runs to 14 residues. The CDR3 bases are TGTGCCAGCTCTATAGGGCAGGGGAACTATGGCTACACCTTC. Translating gives CASSIGQGNYGYTF.

The rearrangement links TRBV11-2 to TRBJ2-1; TRBD2 matches at 10 bases. After removal of 8 bases from V and 8 bases from J, the junction contained 12 bases not matched to a gene. The CDR3 has 15 residues. Germline V gene sequence: CDR1 SGHAT, CDR2 FQNNGV. CDR3 in DNA: TGTGCCAGCGGCTCTTTAAGCGGGGGGGCCGATGAGCAGTTCTTC. Protein: CASGSLSGGADEQFF.

This clone was seen a single time. V is TRBV19 and J is TRBJ1-2, with 9 bases matching TRBD1. The CDR3 is 15 amino acids. Germline CDR1 LNHDA, CDR2 SQIVND (reference sequence). After removal of 6 bases from V and 2 bases from J, the junction contained 7 bases not matched to a gene. CDR3 sequence: CASRPDGTGNYGYTF. CDR3 coding DNA: TGTGCCAGTAGACCCGACGGGACAGGGAACTATGGCTACACCTTC.

Only a few counts were recorded for this clone. This sequence joins TRBV6-5 and TRBJ2-1; weak D call: TRBD1 (5 bases). The germline V gene encodes CDR1 MNHEY and CDR2 SVGAGI. The CDR3 loop spans 16 amino acids. The V end lost 0 bases, the J end lost 3 bases, and 12 bases lay between the germline ends. In nucleotides, the CDR3 is TGTGCCAGCAGTTACTCTCAAGGGGCTAGCTACAATGAGCAGTTCTTC. This gives the protein CASSYSQGASYNEQFF.

The genes are TRBV9 and TRBJ1-3; D ambiguous. This CDR3 spans 14 amino acids. V dropped 0 bases and J dropped 0 bases, with 4 bases sitting between them. From germline, CDR1 is SGDLS and CDR2 YYNGEE. CDR3 in DNA: TGTGCCAGCAGCGTAGGGAGCTCTGGAAACACCATATATTTT. Its translation: CASSVGSSGNTIYF.

DNA for the CDR3: TGTGCCAGCTCACGTCCGGGACAGGGAAGCACAGATACGCAGTATTTT. Translated: CASSRPGQGSTDTQYF. The chain couples TRBV18 to TRBJ2-3, with 9 bases matching TRBD1. There are 16 residues in the CDR3. The germline gives CDR1 KGHSH, CDR2 LQKENI. The ends lost 4 bases at V and 0 bases at J; junction bases unmatched: 5.

DNA for the CDR3: TGTGCCAGCAGCTCGGGACAGAGCTCCTACAATGAGCAGTTCTTC. The encoded protein is CASSSGQSSYNEQFF. The V gene is TRBV7-9, the J gene TRBJ2-1; TRBD1 matches at 7 bases. The CDR3 runs 15 residues. Germline assignment: CDR1 SEHNR and CDR2 FQNEAQ (reference sequence). V lost 4 bases, J lost 0 bases, and 3 bases stayed unmatched.

The chain joins TRBV6-2 or TRBV6-3 to TRBJ1-5; D gene ambiguous. Germline V gives CDR1 MNHEY, CDR2 SVGEGT. The V and J ends lost 5 bases and 4 bases respectively, with 15 bases between them. This CDR3 comprises 15 residues. CDR3 in amino acids: CASSPLMELNQPQHF. The CDR3 DNA follows: TGTGCCAGCAGTCCCCTCATGGAGCTGAATCAGCCCCAGCATTTT.

CDR3 protein: CASRERGAYNEQFF. The CDR3, as DNA: TGTGCCAGCAGAGAGCGGGGGGCCTACAATGAGCAGTTCTTC. V and J are TRBV28 and TRBJ2-1, with 9 nucleotides matching TRBD2. The CDR3 loop spans 14 amino acids. CDR1 is MDHEN, CDR2 SYDVKM, per germline. The trim removed 6 bases at V and 2 bases at J, leaving 2 bases unmatched.

CDR3 bases: TGTGCCAGCTGGGGACAGAGTTTAACTGAAGCTTTCTTT. This codes for CASWGQSLTEAFF. The chain is built from TRBV27 and TRBJ1-1; 7 bases agree with TRBD1. J lost 5 bases, V lost 8 bases, and 8 bases had no gene match. The CDR3 consists of 13 residues. Germline V gives CDR1 MNHEY, CDR2 SMNVEV (reference sequence).

The chain combines TRBV19 with TRBJ1-5; TRBD1 matches at 8 bases. Trimming at V came to 1 base and at J to 2 bases, leaving 1 base not matched to a gene. Germline V gene data show CDR1 as LNHDA and CDR2 as SQIVND (reference sequence). The CDR3 covers 15 residues. The CDR3 nucleotides are TGTGCCAGTAGTATAGCGGACAGGGGCAATCAGCCCCAGCATTTT. Residues: CASSIADRGNQPQHF.

This sequence joins TRBV7-9 and TRBJ1-2, with D perhaps matching TRBD1 (6 bases). The CDR3 has 14 amino acids. Germline assignment: CDR1 SEHNR and CDR2 FQNEAQ (reference sequence). Trimming left V 1 base short and J 8 bases short, with 14 bases between. The CDR3 DNA reads as TGTGCCAGCAGCTTAGGGCAGGGGAGTCGAGGCTACACCTTC. Translating gives CASSLGQGSRGYTF.

The chain has TRBV6-5 and TRBJ1-2; 11 bases match TRBD1. The CDR3 runs to 15 residues. CDR1 is MNHEY and CDR2 is SVGAGI in the germline V gene. The J segment lost 6 bases and the V segment lost 3 bases, leaving 6 bases of the junction unmatched. CDR3 in amino acids: CASSYFRTGGNGYTF. The DNA of the CDR3 is TGTGCCAGCAGTTATTTCAGGACAGGGGGCAATGGCTACACCTTC.